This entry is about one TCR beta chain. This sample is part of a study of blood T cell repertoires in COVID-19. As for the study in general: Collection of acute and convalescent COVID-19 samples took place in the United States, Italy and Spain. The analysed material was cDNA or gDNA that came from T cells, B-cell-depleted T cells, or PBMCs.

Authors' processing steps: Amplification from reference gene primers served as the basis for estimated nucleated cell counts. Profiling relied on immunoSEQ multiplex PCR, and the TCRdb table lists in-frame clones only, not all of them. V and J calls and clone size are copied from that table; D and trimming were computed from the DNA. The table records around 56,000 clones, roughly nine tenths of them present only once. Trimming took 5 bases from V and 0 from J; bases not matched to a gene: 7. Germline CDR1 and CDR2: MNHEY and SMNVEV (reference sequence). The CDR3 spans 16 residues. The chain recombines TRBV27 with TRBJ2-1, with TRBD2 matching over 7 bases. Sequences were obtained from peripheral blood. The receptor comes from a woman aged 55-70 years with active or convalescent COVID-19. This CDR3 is CASSPSGGSSYNEQFF. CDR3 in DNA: TGTGCCAGCAGTCCAAGTGGCGGGAGCTCCTACAATGAGCAGTTCTTC.